The present T cell receptor (beta chain) was sequenced within a study of PD-L1 blockade in urothelial cancer. On the study more broadly: Blood analysis was done at 3 weeks (second dose) and 6 weeks after treatment began. Study-wide findings and caveats: Where pretreatment blood TCR clonality fell below the median, better survival was predicted.

The CDR3 covers 15 residues. The V and J ends lost 4 bases and 5 bases respectively, with 13 bases between them. CDR1 and CDR2 (germline): SGDLS, YYNGEE. Pretreatment and on-treatment blood mononuclear cell samples were taken, totaling between 1 and 8 time points per patient. For this clone: Its antigen is not identified.

Profiling relied on immunoSEQ multiplex PCR, and the TCRdb table lists in-frame clones only, not all of them. The data show approximately 26,000 clones, 86% seen once. Material: PBMCs, obtained around atezolizumab (anti-PD-L1) treatment. The rearrangement joins TRBV9 to TRBJ1-6, with a tentative D call TRBD1 (5 bases). This clonotype was sampled from a man in his sixties with urothelial cancer. CDR3 sequence: CASSFGTGDNSPLHF. For the CDR3, the DNA is TGTGCCAGCAGCTTCGGGACGGGGGATAATTCACCCCTCCACTTT. Filled out from reference TRBV9 and TRBJ1-6, the complete variable domain reads DSGVTQTPKHLITATGQRVTLRCSPRSGDLSVYWYQQSLDQGLQFLIQYYNGEERAKGNILERFSAQQFPDLHSELNLSSLELGDSALYFCASSFGTGDNSPLHFGNGTRLTVT.